One sample yielded the 31 T cell receptor beta chains listed below, sequenced in a study of radiotherapy plus CTLA-4 blockade in lung cancer. Assay: immunoSEQ multiplex PCR; the TCRdb copy retains only in-frame clones and omits some. This sample has 20,000 to 30,000 clones, with roughly 79% found just once. The sequenced sample was peripheral blood, obtained from a patient treated with radiotherapy plus ipilimumab. The receptors come from a human donor with non-small cell lung cancer that progressed on radiotherapy plus ipilimumab.

The chain recombines TRBV29-1 with TRBJ2-3; D is unresolved. This CDR3 spans 15 amino acids. The V gene lost 7 bases and the J gene lost 0 bases, with 17 bases spanning the gap. CDR1 and CDR2 from the germline V gene are SQVTM and ANQGSEA. CDR3 in DNA: TGCAGCGCCCGTGGCGAGACACCTAGCACAGATACGCAGTATTTT. It codes for CSARGETPSTDTQYF.

This chain joins TRBV19 and TRBJ2-1, with TRBD1 as a possible D gene (6 bases). V was clipped by 7 bases and J by 4 bases, with 11 bases between them. Germline CDR1 reads LNHDA; CDR2 reads SQIVND (reference sequence). This CDR3 region has 13 residues. The CDR3, as DNA: TGTGCCAGTAATCCAGACAGGTACAATGAGCAGTTCTTC. Translating gives CASNPDRYNEQFF.

The J gene is TRBJ1-5, the V gene TRBV28, with D unclear. V dropped 1 base and J dropped 5 bases, with 9 bases sitting between them. The CDR3 runs 14 residues. CDR1 is MDHEN, CDR2 SYDVKM, per germline. CDR3 nucleotides: TGTGCCAGCAGTTTATCCGGGAACGATCAGCCCCAGCATTTT. Its protein is CASSLSGNDQPQHF.

This clone has a single count. The rearrangement links TRBV21-1 to TRBJ2-7; the D call of TRBD2 is as the table states it, not checked on the DNA. TRBV21-1 is described as a pseudogene. This CDR3 spans 14 amino acids. The CDR3 nucleotides are TGTGCCAGCACCTACCACTACACGGGCTACGAGCAGTACTTC. It codes for CASTYHYTGYEQYF.

The J gene is TRBJ1-1, the V gene TRBV5-1, with 7 positions matching TRBD1. Trimming cost V 3 bases and J 5 bases; bases outside gene matches: 4. The germline CDR1 and CDR2 sequences are SGHRS and YFSETQ. The CDR3 is made up of 13 amino acids. CDR3: CASSSTGRTEAFF. The CDR3 DNA reads TGCGCCAGCAGCTCGACAGGGCGGACTGAAGCTTTCTTT. The full variable domain, in which reference TRBV5-1 and TRBJ1-1 provide the parts outside the CDR3, is KAGVTQTPRYLIKTRGQQVTLSCSPISGHRSVSWYQQTPGQGLQFLFEYFSETQRNKGNFPGRFSGRQFSNSRSEMNVSTLELGDSALYLCASSSTGRTEAFFGQGTRLTVV.

The chain links TRBV30 to TRBJ2-1; 7 positions agree with TRBD1. V lost 2 bases, J lost 4 bases, and 8 bases stayed unmatched. Germline values: CDR1 GTSNPN, CDR2 SVGIG (reference sequence). The CDR3 sequence is 15 residues long. CDR3 DNA sequence: TGTGCCTGGAGTCTAGGGACAGCCGCATACAATGAGCAGTTCTTC. Its translation is CAWSLGTAAYNEQFF.

This clone was seen only once. The genes are TRBV7-3 and TRBJ2-3; TRBD2 is a possible D gene (5 bases). CDR1 SGHTA and CDR2 FQGTGA come from the germline V gene. Trimming removed 3 bases from V and 3 bases from J, with 13 bases in between. The CDR3 extends over 15 amino acids. CDR3 in DNA: TGTGCCAGCAGCTTTGAGGGCGGATGGACAGATACGCAGTATTTT. Its translation is CASSFEGGWTDTQYF.

A remark on this clone: Other DNA sequences in the sample encode the same CDR3. The chain has TRBV5-1 and TRBJ2-6, with no clear D. This CDR3 is 15 amino acids long. V gave up 2 bases and J gave up 0 bases, with 6 bases separating them. Germline assignment: CDR1 SGHRS and CDR2 YFSETQ. This CDR3 is CASSLAASGANVLTF. CDR3 in DNA: TGCGCCAGCAGCTTAGCAGCCTCTGGGGCCAACGTCCTGACTTTC.

The chain has TRBV4-2 and TRBJ2-1; D might be TRBD2 (6 bases). CDR1 and CDR2 from the germline V gene are LGHNA and YNFKEQ. The CDR3 consists of 14 residues. V was pared by 2 bases and J by 4 bases, with 9 bases between. The CDR3 here is CASSQRLEYNEQFF. CDR3 DNA sequence: TGTGCCAGCAGCCAAAGACTAGAATACAATGAGCAGTTCTTC.

This chain links TRBV29-1 with TRBJ1-3, with 8 nucleotides matching TRBD1. In germline, CDR1 is SQVTM, CDR2 ANQGSEA. The CDR3 loop spans 14 amino acids. Germline trimming cut 6 bases from V and 4 bases from J; bases unmatched to any gene: 8. CDR3 in DNA: TGCAGCGTCGTGACCGGGACAGGAGGAAACACCATATATTTT. This translates into CSVVTGTGGNTIYF.

The rearrangement links TRBV2 to TRBJ2-5, with D maybe TRBD2 (7 bases). CDR3 length equals 16 residues. The ends were cut back, 6 bases at V and 9 bases at J, with 26 bases in the middle. Looked up from germline, CDR1 is SNHLY and CDR2 is FYNNEI. The CDR3 protein is CASSHPPDGGPPAQYF. The CDR3 bases are TGTGCCAGCAGCCACCCTCCCGACGGGGGGCCTCCGGCCCAGTACTTC.

This sequence joins TRBV18 and TRBJ1-5; 8 nucleotides match TRBD1. The V gene's germline CDR1 is KGHSH and CDR2 LQKENI. Germline trimming cut 2 bases from V and 7 bases from J; bases unmatched to any gene: 10. CDR3 length: 16 amino acids. The CDR3 bases are TGTGCCAGCTCACCAGGACAGGGAGGTCGAAGGCAGCCCCAGCATTTT. As protein: CASSPGQGGRRQPQHF.

The V call is TRBV9, the J call TRBJ1-1, with D unclear. Germline V CDR1 and CDR2: SGDLS, YYNGEE. The germline V and J ends were trimmed by 0 bases and 0 bases, with 6 bases remaining between them. CDR3 size: 14 residues. CDR3 bases: TGTGCCAGCAGCGTAGCCGGCTTGAACACTGAAGCTTTCTTT. It specifies CASSVAGLNTEAFF.

The chain is built from TRBV7-9 and TRBJ1-2; D call uncertain. Per germline, CDR1 SEHNR and CDR2 FQNEAQ (reference sequence). This CDR3 is built from 13 residues. The V gene lost 3 bases and the J gene lost 5 bases, with 10 bases spanning the gap. Written as DNA, the CDR3 is TGTGCCAGCAGCTTGGGTGGGGATTATGGCTACACCTTC. Encoded protein: CASSLGGDYGYTF.

This chain connects TRBV2 to TRBJ1-3; 8 nucleotides line up with TRBD1. This CDR3 contains 19 residues. From germline, CDR1 is SNHLY and CDR2 FYNNEI. Losses at the gene ends were 2 bases for V and 0 bases for J; bases not matched to a gene: 12. CDR3 DNA: TGTGCCAGCAGTGAATGGGGACAGGATCCCGATGTCTCTGGAAACACCATATATTTT. It specifies CASSEWGQDPDVSGNTIYF.

The rearrangement uses TRBV11-2 and TRBJ2-7, with TRBD1 identical over 9 bases. Germline V CDR1 and CDR2: SGHAT, FQNNGV. The CDR3 is 14 amino acids. V lost 3 bases and J lost 3; bases outside the gene matches: 3. CDR3 loop: CASSFGQGIYEQYF. In nucleotides, the CDR3 is TGTGCCAGCAGCTTTGGACAGGGGATCTACGAGCAGTACTTC.

This rearrangement joins TRBV5-1 to TRBJ2-2; 9 positions match TRBD2. V lost 6 bases, J lost 7 bases, and 10 bases stayed unmatched. The length of the CDR3 is 15 residues. Germline-derived CDR1 and CDR2 are SGHRS and YFSETQ. In DNA form, the CDR3 reads TGCGCCAGCAATAGCGGGAGTCCGGTCGGCGGGGAGCTGTTTTTT. Translated, it gives CASNSGSPVGGELFF.

CDR3 amino acids: CASSLRLAGYEQYF. CDR3 nucleotides: TGTGCCAGCAGTTTGCGACTAGCGGGGTACGAGCAGTACTTC. The chain combines TRBV27 with TRBJ2-7; 11 bases agree with TRBD2. Germline trimming cut 3 bases from V and 4 bases from J; bases unmatched to any gene: 2. The germline CDR1 and CDR2 sequences are MNHEY and SMNVEV (reference sequence). This CDR3 is built from 14 residues.

The rearrangement joins TRBV7-2 to TRBJ2-3, with 11 nucleotides matching TRBD2. Germline trimming cut 2 bases from V and 0 bases from J; bases unmatched to any gene: 7. Germline assignment: CDR1 SGHTA and CDR2 FQGNSA. CDR3 length equals 18 residues. The CDR3 sequence is CASSLSPLAGGSTDTQYF. DNA of the CDR3: TGTGCCAGCAGCTTAAGCCCTCTAGCGGGGGGCAGCACAGATACGCAGTATTTT.

The CDR3 is CASSFGRNGEQYF. The CDR3, as DNA: TGTGCCAGCAGCTTTGGGAGGAATGGAGAGCAGTACTTC. The chain uses TRBV11-1 and TRBJ2-7; maybe TRBD2 (6 bases). The CDR3 has 13 amino acids. V was trimmed by 3 bases and J by 7 bases, leaving 13 bases between them. The germline CDR1 and CDR2 sequences are SGHAT and FQDESV (reference sequence).

This clone was seen a few times. The chain uses TRBV10-3 and TRBJ1-1, with D possibly being TRBD1 (5 bases). CDR1 is ENHRY and CDR2 is SYGVKD in the germline V gene. This CDR3 is built from 14 residues. V gave up 2 bases and J gave up 5 bases, with 12 bases separating them. As DNA, the CDR3 is TGTGCCATCAGTGAGGTAGGGGAGGCGACTGAAGCTTTCTTT. Encoded protein: CAISEVGEATEAFF.

This clone occurred a few times. Here the CDR3 DNA reads TGTGCCAGCAGCTTAGTCGGGACTAATCGGGAGACCCAGTACTTC. This encodes CASSLVGTNRETQYF. This sequence joins TRBV7-2 and TRBJ2-5; 7 positions match TRBD2. This CDR3 has 15 residues. Germline CDR1 reads SGHTA; CDR2 reads FQGNSA. V lost 1 base and J lost 5; bases outside the gene matches: 7. Supplemented by reference TRBV7-2 and TRBJ2-5, the full variable domain reads GAGVSQSPSNKVTEKGKDVELRCDPISGHTALYWYRQSLGQGLEFLIYFQGNSAPDKSGLPSDRFSAERTGGSVSTLTIQRTQQEDSAVYLCASSLVGTNRETQYFGPGTRLLVL.

The chain couples TRBV9 to TRBJ1-1; the D is unclear. The germline V gene encodes CDR1 SGDLS and CDR2 YYNGEE. This CDR3 has 15 amino acids. Deletions cut 3 bases from V and 1 base from J, with 13 bases between. CDR3 region: CASSEWEYPNTEAFF. CDR3 DNA: TGTGCCAGCAGCGAGTGGGAATACCCGAACACTGAAGCTTTCTTT.

The V call is TRBV28, the J call TRBJ2-5; the D gene is possibly TRBD2 (6 bases). The CDR3 loop spans 13 amino acids. Germline CDR1 MDHEN, CDR2 SYDVKM. The ends were cut back, 7 bases at V and 1 base at J, with 10 bases in the middle. The CDR3 reads CASTGGSQETQYF. CDR3 sequence (DNA): TGTGCCAGCACCGGGGGTTCCCAAGAGACCCAGTACTTC.

J is TRBJ1-4 and V is TRBV7-9, with 9 bases matching TRBD1. This CDR3 contains 14 residues. Germline trimming cut 4 bases from V and 8 bases from J; bases unmatched to any gene: 5. Germline-derived CDR1 and CDR2 are SEHNR and FQNEAQ (reference sequence). CDR3 in amino acids: CASSSGQGGEKLFF. The CDR3 DNA follows: TGTGCCAGCAGCTCGGGACAGGGCGGGGAAAAACTGTTTTTT.

The rearrangement links TRBV11-3 to TRBJ2-3, with 7 bases that match TRBD1. Trimming took 5 bases from V and 4 from J; bases not matched to a gene: 3. CDR3 length: 13 residues. Germline V gene sequence: CDR1 SGHNT, CDR2 YENEEA. CDR3 loop: CASSIQGADTQYF. The CDR3 DNA sequence: TGTGCCAGCAGCATCCAGGGGGCAGATACGCAGTATTTT.

V usage is TRBV2 and J usage is TRBJ1-5, with 8 bases lining up with TRBD1. CDR3 length: 15 residues. CDR1 is SNHLY and CDR2 is FYNNEI in the germline V gene. V gave up 6 bases and J gave up 4 bases; unmatched junction bases: 8. The CDR3 protein is CASSVGQGRNQPQHF. The CDR3 nucleotides read TGTGCCAGCAGCGTAGGACAGGGACGGAATCAGCCCCAGCATTTT.

The J gene is TRBJ1-2, the V gene TRBV28; D uncertain. Germline V gene lookup returns CDR1 MDHEN and CDR2 SYDVKM. The CDR3 is 14 amino acids. V shed 4 bases and J shed 1 base, with 10 bases lying between them. CDR3 region: CASSSGADNYGYTF. The CDR3 DNA follows: TGTGCCAGCAGTTCCGGCGCGGATAACTATGGCTACACCTTC.

V and J are TRBV7-2 and TRBJ1-2, with a weak D call TRBD1 (5 bases). The CDR3 contains 15 residues. V lost 5 bases to trimming and J lost 1 base, with 14 bases between them. Per the germline V gene, CDR1 is SGHTA and CDR2 is FQGNSA. In DNA, the CDR3 is TGTGCCAGCAGCCCGGTCGGGGGGGTTAACTATGGCTACACCTTC. Translated, it gives CASSPVGGVNYGYTF.

This chain connects TRBV19 to TRBJ2-5; 11 positions agree with TRBD2. Germline CDR1 is LNHDA and CDR2 is SQIVND (reference sequence). The ends lost 4 bases at V and 0 bases at J; junction bases unmatched: 13. This CDR3 has 19 amino acids. CDR3 region: CASSKKGLAEVRDQETQYF. DNA for the CDR3: TGTGCCAGTAGTAAGAAGGGACTAGCGGAAGTTCGAGACCAAGAGACCCAGTACTTC.

The V call is TRBV19, the J call TRBJ2-2; 9 bases align to TRBD1. Trimming at V came to 9 bases and at J to 0 bases, leaving 5 bases not matched to a gene. The CDR3 length is 15 residues. Germline V lookup: CDR1 LNHDA, CDR2 SQIVND (reference sequence). CDR3 in DNA: TGTGCCAGCAAAACAGGGGGCACGAACACCGGGGAGCTGTTTTTT. This sequence encodes CASKTGGTNTGELFF. The variable domain in full, with the rest retrieved from reference TRBV19 and TRBJ2-2, is DGGITQSPKYLFRKEGQNVTLSCEQNLNHDAMYWYRQDPGQGLRLIYYSQIVNDFQKGDIAEGYSVSREKKESFPLTVTSAQKNPTAFYLCASKTGGTNTGELFFGEGSRLTVL.